Listed below are T cell receptor beta chains from one sample, sequenced in a study of radiation and T cells in renal cell carcinoma. Clones were sequenced by immunoSEQ multiplex PCR, and TCRdb holds only the in-frame ones, with some missing. The sample carries about 18,000 clones, about 50% recorded once. Sequenced here: tumor tissue, sampled from a patient whose treatment included radiotherapy and nephrectomy. The receptors stem from a man aged 45 to 65 with renal cell carcinoma. CDR3s include the opening cysteine and the closing phenylalanine or tryptophan.

v_call	cdr3_aa
TRBV6-6	CASRSTDTQYF
TRBV27	CASSRELAGSGTQYF
TRBV5-1	CASSLLPGGPVGANVLTF
TRBV7-9	CASSPAWTSGAVSYNEQFF
TRBV30	CAWSGLAGFETQYF
TRBV4-1	CASSQVGSINTEAFF
TRBV29-1	CSVEGAGYTQYF
TRBV10-3	CAISESSVPGYNEQFF
TRBV27	CASSLQGAQYEQYF
TRBV6-5	CASSRGGAKNIQYF
TRBV6-1	CASSVEGSREQYF
TRBV6-1	CASSEAWTGSYEQYF
TRBV29-1	CSVEGQGYTDTQYF
TRBV6-1	CASGVRADTQYF
TRBV15	CATSTYANPVAGAEAFF
TRBV6-6	CASSYTQGLESPLHF
TRBV6-1	CASSELPTTNEKLFF
TRBV18	CASSLNHPMNTEAFF
TRBV30	CAWSSIKEKLFF
TRBV6-5	CASARAGGTYEQYF
TRBV27	CASSKGRPGYYEQYF
TRBV5-4	CASSLGGSGELFF
TRBV7-2	CASSSRENTEAFF
TRBV30	CAWSVLGSSGGYNEQFF
TRBV5-4	CASSLAPGQGAGEQYF
TRBV10-2	CASTWDDQTGELFF
TRBV15	CATSRDVSTDTQYF